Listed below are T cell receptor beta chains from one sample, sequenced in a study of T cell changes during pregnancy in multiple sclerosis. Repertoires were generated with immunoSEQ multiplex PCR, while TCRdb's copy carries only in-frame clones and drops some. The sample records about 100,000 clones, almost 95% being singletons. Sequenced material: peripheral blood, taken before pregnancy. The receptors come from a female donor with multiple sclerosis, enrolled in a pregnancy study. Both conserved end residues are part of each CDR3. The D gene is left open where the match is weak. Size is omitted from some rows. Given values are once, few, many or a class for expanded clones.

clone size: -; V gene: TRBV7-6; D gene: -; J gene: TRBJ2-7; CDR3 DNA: TGTGCCAGCAGCTTAGGGGACTCCCGGGGCGACGAGCAGTACTTC; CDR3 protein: CASSLGDSRGDEQYF
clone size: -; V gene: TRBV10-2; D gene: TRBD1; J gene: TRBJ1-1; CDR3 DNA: TGCGCCAGCAGGGCCGGGACAGGGGGTCCCACTGAAGCTTTCTTT; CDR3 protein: CASRAGTGGPTEAFF
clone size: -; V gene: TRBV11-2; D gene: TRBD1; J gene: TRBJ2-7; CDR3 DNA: TGTGCCAGCAGCTACTACGGGACAGATAACCACGAGCAGTACTTC; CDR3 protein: CASSYYGTDNHEQYF
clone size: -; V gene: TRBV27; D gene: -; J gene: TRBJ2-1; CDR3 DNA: TGTGCCAGCAATACGTTTTTCGGGAAAATTCGTGAGCAGTTCTTC; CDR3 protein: CASNTFFGKIREQFF
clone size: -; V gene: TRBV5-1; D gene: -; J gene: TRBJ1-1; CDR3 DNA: TGCGCCAGCAGCTACGGGGGTCCTGAAGCTTTCTTT; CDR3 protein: CASSYGGPEAFF
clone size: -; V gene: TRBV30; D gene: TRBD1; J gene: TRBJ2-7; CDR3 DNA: TGTGCCCTGGACAGGGGGGGATACGAGCAGTACTTC; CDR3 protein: CALDRGGYEQYF
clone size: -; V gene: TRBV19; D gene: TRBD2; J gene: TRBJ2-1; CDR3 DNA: TGTGCCAGTAGCCCGGGGACTAGCCCCCATGAGCAGTTCTTC; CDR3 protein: CASSPGTSPHEQFF
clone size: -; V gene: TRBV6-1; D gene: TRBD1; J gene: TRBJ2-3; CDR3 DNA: TGTGCCAGCAGTGAGACAGGGACCAGCACAGATACGCAGTATTTT; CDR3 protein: CASSETGTSTDTQYF
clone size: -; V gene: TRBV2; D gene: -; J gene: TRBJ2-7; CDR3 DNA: TGTGCCAGCAGTGACAGGTACGAGCAGTACTTC; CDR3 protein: CASSDRYEQYF
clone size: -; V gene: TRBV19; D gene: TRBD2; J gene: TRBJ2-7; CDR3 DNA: TGTGCCAGTAGTACGGGGAGCGGGAGGGCCTACGAGCAGTACTTC; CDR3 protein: CASSTGSGRAYEQYF
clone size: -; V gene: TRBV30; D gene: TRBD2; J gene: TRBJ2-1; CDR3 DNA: TGTGCCTGGAGTCGGACGACTAGCGGGAAGAACAATGAGCAGTTCTTC; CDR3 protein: CAWSRTTSGKNNEQFF
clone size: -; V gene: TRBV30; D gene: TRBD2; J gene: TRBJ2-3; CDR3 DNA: TGTGCCTGCCAGCCTAGCGGGAAAACAGATACGCAGTATTTT; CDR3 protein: CACQPSGKTDTQYF
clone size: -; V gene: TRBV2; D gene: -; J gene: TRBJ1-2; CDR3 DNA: TGTGCCAGCAGTGGCAGGGTATCCGACGGCTACACCTTC; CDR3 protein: CASSGRVSDGYTF
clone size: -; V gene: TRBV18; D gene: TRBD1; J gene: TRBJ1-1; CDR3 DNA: TGTGCCAGCTCACCCGGGAAGGGACAGGGTGGCACTGAAGCTTTCTTT; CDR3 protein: CASSPGKGQGGTEAFF
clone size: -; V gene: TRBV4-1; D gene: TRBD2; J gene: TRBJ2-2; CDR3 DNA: TGCGCCAGCAGCCAAGTACTAGCGGGAGTTTCGCGCGGGGAGCTGTTTTTT; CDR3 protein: CASSQVLAGVSRGELFF
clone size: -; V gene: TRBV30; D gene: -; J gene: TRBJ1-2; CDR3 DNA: TGTGCCTGGAGTCCCCTTCCGGGAGCGAACGGCTATACCTTC; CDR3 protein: CAWSPLPGANGYTF
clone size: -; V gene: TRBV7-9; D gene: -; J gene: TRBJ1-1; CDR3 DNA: TGTGCCAGCAGCTTAGGGGTCGGAGACACTGAAGCTTTCTTT; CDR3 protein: CASSLGVGDTEAFF
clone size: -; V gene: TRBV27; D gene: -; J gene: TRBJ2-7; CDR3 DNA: TGTGCCAGCAGTTTAAGAGCCGGACAGACCTACGAGCAGTACTTC; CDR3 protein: CASSLRAGQTYEQYF
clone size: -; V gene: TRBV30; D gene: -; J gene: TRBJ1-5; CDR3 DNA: TGTGCCTGGAGTGCCGGACGGGAGAGCAATCAGCCCCAGCATTTT; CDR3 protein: CAWSAGRESNQPQHF
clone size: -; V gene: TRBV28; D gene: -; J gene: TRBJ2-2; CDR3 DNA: TGTGCCAGCAGCCGACGGGGGTCCACCGGGGAGCTGTTTTTT; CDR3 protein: CASSRRGSTGELFF
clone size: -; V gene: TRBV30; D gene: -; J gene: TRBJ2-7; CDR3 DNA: TGTGCCTGGAAAAAGAGGACTGAGGAGATGTCCTACGAGCAGTACTTC; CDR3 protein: CAWKKRTEEMSYEQYF
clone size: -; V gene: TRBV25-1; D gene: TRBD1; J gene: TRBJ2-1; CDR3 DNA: TGTGCCAGCAGTGAACAGGGGGTCCACAATGAGCAGTTCTTC; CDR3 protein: CASSEQGVHNEQFF
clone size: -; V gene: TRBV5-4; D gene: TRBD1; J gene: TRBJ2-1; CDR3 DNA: TGTGCCAGCAGATCGCAACAGGGGATATTCTACAATGAGCAGTTCTTC; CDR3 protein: CASRSQQGIFYNEQFF
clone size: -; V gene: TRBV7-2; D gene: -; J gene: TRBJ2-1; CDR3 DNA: TGTGCCAGCAGCCACCGAGCGTACAATGAGCAGTTCTTC; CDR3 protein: CASSHRAYNEQFF
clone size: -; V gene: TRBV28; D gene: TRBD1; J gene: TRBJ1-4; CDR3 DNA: TGTGCCAGCAGTTTTAATGGACAGGGGCGGGAAAAACTGTTTTTT; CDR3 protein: CASSFNGQGREKLFF
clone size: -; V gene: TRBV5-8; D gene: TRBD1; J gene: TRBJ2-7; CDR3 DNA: TGTGCCAGCAGCTTCGGGACGCTCGACAGGGCATTCTACGAGCAGTACTTC; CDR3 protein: CASSFGTLDRAFYEQYF
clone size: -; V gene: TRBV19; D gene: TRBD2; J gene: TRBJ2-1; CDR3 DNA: TGTGCCAGTAGTCTCGTAGCGGGGGCCTCGAATGAGCAGTTCTTC; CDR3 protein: CASSLVAGASNEQFF
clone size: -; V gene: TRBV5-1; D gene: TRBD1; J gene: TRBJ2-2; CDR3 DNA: TGCGCCAGCAGCTACCGTCCCGGGACAGGGAACACCGGGGAGCTGTTTTTT; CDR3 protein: CASSYRPGTGNTGELFF
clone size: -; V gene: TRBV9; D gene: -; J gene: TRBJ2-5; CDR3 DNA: TGTGCCAGCAGCGTAGCCGGAGAGACCCAGTACTTC; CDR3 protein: CASSVAGETQYF
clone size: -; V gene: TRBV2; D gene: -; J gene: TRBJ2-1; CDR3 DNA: TGTGCCAGCAGTGAAGCGATCGGGCAGGGTCCATTGAGTGAGCAGTTCTTC; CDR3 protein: CASSEAIGQGPLSEQFF
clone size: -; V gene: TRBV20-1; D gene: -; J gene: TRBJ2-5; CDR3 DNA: TGCAGTGCCGGGGACTCCGTGGGAAAGTACTTC; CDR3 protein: CSAGDSVGKYF
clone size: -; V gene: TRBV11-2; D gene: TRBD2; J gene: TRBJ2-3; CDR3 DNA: TGTGCCAGCAGCTTTGGGACTAGTAGGGCAGATACGCAGTATTTT; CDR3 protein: CASSFGTSRADTQYF
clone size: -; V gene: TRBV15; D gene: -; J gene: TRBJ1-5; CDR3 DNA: TGTGCCACCAGCAGAGCTTCCAGGGGAAGCAATCAGCCCCAGCATTTT; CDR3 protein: CATSRASRGSNQPQHF
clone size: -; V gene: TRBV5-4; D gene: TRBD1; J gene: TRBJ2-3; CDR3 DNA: TGTGCCAGCAGCCGGGACAGGGCCTACACAGATACGCAGTATTTT; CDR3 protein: CASSRDRAYTDTQYF
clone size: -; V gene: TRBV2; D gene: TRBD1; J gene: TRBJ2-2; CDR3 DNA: TGTGCCAGCACCGGACAGGGGGTCGCCGGGGAGCTGTTTTTT; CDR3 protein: CASTGQGVAGELFF
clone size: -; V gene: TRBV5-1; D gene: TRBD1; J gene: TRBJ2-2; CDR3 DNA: TGCGCCAGCAGCCTTACGGACAGGTTGGCGAACACCGGGGAGCTGTTTTTT; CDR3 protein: CASSLTDRLANTGELFF
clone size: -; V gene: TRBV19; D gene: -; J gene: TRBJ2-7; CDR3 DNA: TGTGCCAGTAGTTTCCGACAGGTGGGACCCTACGAGCAGTACTTC; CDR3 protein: CASSFRQVGPYEQYF
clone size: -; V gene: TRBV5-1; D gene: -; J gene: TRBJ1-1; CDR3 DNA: TGCGCCAGCAGCTCCCAGACAGTGAACACTGAAGCTTTCTTT; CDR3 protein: CASSSQTVNTEAFF
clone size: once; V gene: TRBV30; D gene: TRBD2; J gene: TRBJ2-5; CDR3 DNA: TGTGCCTGGAGTGTCCTAGCGGGAGGGCCCGCAGAGACCCAGTACTTC; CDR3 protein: CAWSVLAGGPAETQYF
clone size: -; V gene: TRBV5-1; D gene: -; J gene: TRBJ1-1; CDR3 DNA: TGCGCCAGCAGCTTGGGGCCGTCGAACACTGAAGCTTTCTTT; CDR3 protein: CASSLGPSNTEAFF
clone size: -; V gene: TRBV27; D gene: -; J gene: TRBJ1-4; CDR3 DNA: TGTGCCAGCAGTACCACGGGGGGAGGGGAAAAACTGTTTTTT; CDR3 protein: CASSTTGGGEKLFF
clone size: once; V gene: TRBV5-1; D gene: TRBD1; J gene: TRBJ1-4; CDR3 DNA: TGCGCCAGCAGGCCCACAGGGGCTAATGAAAAACTGTTTTTT; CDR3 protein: CASRPTGANEKLFF
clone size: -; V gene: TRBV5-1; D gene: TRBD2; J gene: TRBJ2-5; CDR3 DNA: TGCGCCAGCAGCTTGGGTGTGGTTGTGGGACTAGCGGGACTGACCCAAGAGACCCAGTACTTC; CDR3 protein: CASSLGVVVGLAGLTQETQYF
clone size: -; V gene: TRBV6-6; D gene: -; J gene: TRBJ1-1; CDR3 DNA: TGTGCCAGCAGTTTTGACATACGTACTGAAGCTTTCTTT; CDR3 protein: CASSFDIRTEAFF
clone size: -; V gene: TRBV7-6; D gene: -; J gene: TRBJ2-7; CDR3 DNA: TGTGCCAGCAGCTTAAATGAGGGTTACGAGCAGTACTTC; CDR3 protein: CASSLNEGYEQYF
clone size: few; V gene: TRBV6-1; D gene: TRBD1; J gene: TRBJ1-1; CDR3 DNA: TGTGCCAGCAGTCACAGGGGTAGCACTGAAGCTTTCTTT; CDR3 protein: CASSHRGSTEAFF
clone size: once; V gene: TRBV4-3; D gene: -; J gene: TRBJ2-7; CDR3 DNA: TGCGCCAGCAGCCCCGGACTGACCTACGAGCAGTACTTC; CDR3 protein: CASSPGLTYEQYF
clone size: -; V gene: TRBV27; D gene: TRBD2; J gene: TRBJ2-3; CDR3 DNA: TGTGCCAGCAGTTTATTGCCCGGTAGGCTAGCGGGAGGGTTTACGCAGTATTTT; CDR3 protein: CASSLLPGRLAGGFTQYF
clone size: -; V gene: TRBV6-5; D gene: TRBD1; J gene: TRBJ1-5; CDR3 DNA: TGTGCCAGCAGATCGGACAGGGGAGGAGGTCAGCCCCAGCATTTT; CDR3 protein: CASRSDRGGGQPQHF
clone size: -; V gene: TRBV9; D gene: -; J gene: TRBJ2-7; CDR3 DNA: TGTGCCAGCAGCGTGGCCGGGACTCCCGTGTACGAGCAGTACTTC; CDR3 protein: CASSVAGTPVYEQYF
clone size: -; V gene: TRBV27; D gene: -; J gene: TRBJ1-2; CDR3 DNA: TGTGCCAGCAGTTTAGATGGGAGAAACTATGGCTACACCTTC; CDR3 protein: CASSLDGRNYGYTF
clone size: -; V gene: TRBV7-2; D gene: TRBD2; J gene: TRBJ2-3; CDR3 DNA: TGTGCCAGCAGCTTAGGACTAGCGGGAGGAGATACGCAGTATTTT; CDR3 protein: CASSLGLAGGDTQYF
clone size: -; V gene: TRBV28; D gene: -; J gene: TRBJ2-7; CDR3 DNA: TGTGCCAGCAGTTTATCGGAGCCTACCTACGAGCAGTACTTC; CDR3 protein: CASSLSEPTYEQYF